The clone carrying this T cell receptor (beta chain) was recorded a few times. These data are taken from a study of naive and memory T cell subsets. The CDR3 sequence is 16 residues long. The germline V gene has CDR1 LGHNA and CDR2 YSLEER. V lost 0 bases and J lost 3; bases outside the gene matches: 5. Both TRBC1 and TRBC2 were covered by a beta constant-region primer of two equimolar oligonucleotides. TCRdb reprocessed the UMI-ligation and nested PCR reads via MiXCR and lists one record per CDR3 protein. The sample yields approximately 21,000 distinct CDR3 sequences, about 11% seen once. This chain uses TRBV4-3 with TRBJ2-7, with 10 bases that match TRBD1. The sequence was obtained from a human donor in good health. Sequenced material: central memory CD8+ T cells from blood. CDR3 loop: CASSQDYGQGGYEQYF. The CDR3 DNA follows: TGCGCCAGCAGCCAAGATTACGGACAGGGGGGCTACGAGCAGTACTTC.